Sequencing of this T cell receptor (beta chain) was carried out in a study of monozygotic twins with inflammatory bowel disease. General observations from the study: Inverse Simpson values showed less TCRbeta diversity in IBD patients than in their healthy co-twins.

TCRdb re-analyzed the 5' RACE reads; it lists each CDR3 protein once, without DNA. This sample's clone table lists just over 300,000 distinct CDR3 sequences. The CDR3 sequence is 14 residues long. Germline V gives CDR1 SGHRS, CDR2 YFSETQ. To note about this clonotype: No antigen is known for it.

This chain joins TRBV5-1 and TRBJ2-4; there is no DNA to check the TCRdb D call of TRBD2. The receptor was isolated from a human donor with ulcerative colitis or Crohn's disease, or a healthy co-twin of an affected twin (not recorded which). The source material was blood. This CDR3 reads CASSRESVRHIQYF.